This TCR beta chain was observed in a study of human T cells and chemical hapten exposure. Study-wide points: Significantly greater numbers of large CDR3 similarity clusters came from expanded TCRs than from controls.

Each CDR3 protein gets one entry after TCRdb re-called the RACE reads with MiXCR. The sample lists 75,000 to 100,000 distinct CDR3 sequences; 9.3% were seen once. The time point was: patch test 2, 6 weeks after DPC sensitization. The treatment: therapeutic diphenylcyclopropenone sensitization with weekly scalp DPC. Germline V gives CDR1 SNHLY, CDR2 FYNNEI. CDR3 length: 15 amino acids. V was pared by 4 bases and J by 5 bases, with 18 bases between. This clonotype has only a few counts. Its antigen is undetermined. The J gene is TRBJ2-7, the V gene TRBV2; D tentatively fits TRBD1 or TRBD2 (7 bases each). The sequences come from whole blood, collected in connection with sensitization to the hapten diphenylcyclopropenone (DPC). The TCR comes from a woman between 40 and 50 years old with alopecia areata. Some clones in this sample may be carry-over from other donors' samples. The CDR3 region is CASSANRGLKDEQYF. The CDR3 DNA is TGTGCCAGCAGTGCCAACAGGGGACTAAAGGACGAGCAGTACTTC.